This T cell receptor (beta chain) was recorded in a study of T cell responses to AZD1222 COVID-19 vaccine. Study-wide results and caveats: Spike-specific TCR breadth and depth both grew after two AZD1222 doses. All repertoire sampling was performed exclusively after the peak T cell response.

Notes on this clone: Antigen specificity is unknown.

Second doses were pooled across both intervals (about 4 or about 12 weeks). Generated by immunoSEQ multiplex PCR, the TCRdb table keeps only in-frame clones and is missing some. This sample has 150,000 to 200,000 clones, with about 91% found just once. Trimming cost V 3 bases and J 0 bases, with 8 bases left between them. CDR3 length: 14 residues. Germline lookup yields CDR1 KGHSH and CDR2 LQKENI. The receptor was isolated from an adult who received the AZD1222 COVID-19 vaccine. Specimen: peripheral blood, collected 28 days after the second AZD1222 dose. The V gene is TRBV18, the J gene TRBJ1-1; D unresolved. DNA of the CDR3: TGTGCCAGCTCACCTAATTACATGAACACTGAAGCTTTCTTT. It specifies CASSPNYMNTEAFF.